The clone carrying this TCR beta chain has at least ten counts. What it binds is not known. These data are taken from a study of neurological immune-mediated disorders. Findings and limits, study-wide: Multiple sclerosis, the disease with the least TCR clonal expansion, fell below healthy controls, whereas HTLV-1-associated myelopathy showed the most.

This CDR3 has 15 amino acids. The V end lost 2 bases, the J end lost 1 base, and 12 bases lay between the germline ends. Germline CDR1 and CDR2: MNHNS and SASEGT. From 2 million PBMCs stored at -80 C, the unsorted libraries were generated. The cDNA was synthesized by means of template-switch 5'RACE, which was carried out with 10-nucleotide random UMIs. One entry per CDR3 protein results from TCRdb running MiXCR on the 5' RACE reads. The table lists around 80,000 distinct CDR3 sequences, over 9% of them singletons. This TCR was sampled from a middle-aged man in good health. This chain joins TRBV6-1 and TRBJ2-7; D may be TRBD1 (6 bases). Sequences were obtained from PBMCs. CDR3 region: CASSEFGQGSYEQYF. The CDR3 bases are TGTGCCAGCAGTGAATTTGGGCAGGGGTCCTACGAGCAGTACTTC.